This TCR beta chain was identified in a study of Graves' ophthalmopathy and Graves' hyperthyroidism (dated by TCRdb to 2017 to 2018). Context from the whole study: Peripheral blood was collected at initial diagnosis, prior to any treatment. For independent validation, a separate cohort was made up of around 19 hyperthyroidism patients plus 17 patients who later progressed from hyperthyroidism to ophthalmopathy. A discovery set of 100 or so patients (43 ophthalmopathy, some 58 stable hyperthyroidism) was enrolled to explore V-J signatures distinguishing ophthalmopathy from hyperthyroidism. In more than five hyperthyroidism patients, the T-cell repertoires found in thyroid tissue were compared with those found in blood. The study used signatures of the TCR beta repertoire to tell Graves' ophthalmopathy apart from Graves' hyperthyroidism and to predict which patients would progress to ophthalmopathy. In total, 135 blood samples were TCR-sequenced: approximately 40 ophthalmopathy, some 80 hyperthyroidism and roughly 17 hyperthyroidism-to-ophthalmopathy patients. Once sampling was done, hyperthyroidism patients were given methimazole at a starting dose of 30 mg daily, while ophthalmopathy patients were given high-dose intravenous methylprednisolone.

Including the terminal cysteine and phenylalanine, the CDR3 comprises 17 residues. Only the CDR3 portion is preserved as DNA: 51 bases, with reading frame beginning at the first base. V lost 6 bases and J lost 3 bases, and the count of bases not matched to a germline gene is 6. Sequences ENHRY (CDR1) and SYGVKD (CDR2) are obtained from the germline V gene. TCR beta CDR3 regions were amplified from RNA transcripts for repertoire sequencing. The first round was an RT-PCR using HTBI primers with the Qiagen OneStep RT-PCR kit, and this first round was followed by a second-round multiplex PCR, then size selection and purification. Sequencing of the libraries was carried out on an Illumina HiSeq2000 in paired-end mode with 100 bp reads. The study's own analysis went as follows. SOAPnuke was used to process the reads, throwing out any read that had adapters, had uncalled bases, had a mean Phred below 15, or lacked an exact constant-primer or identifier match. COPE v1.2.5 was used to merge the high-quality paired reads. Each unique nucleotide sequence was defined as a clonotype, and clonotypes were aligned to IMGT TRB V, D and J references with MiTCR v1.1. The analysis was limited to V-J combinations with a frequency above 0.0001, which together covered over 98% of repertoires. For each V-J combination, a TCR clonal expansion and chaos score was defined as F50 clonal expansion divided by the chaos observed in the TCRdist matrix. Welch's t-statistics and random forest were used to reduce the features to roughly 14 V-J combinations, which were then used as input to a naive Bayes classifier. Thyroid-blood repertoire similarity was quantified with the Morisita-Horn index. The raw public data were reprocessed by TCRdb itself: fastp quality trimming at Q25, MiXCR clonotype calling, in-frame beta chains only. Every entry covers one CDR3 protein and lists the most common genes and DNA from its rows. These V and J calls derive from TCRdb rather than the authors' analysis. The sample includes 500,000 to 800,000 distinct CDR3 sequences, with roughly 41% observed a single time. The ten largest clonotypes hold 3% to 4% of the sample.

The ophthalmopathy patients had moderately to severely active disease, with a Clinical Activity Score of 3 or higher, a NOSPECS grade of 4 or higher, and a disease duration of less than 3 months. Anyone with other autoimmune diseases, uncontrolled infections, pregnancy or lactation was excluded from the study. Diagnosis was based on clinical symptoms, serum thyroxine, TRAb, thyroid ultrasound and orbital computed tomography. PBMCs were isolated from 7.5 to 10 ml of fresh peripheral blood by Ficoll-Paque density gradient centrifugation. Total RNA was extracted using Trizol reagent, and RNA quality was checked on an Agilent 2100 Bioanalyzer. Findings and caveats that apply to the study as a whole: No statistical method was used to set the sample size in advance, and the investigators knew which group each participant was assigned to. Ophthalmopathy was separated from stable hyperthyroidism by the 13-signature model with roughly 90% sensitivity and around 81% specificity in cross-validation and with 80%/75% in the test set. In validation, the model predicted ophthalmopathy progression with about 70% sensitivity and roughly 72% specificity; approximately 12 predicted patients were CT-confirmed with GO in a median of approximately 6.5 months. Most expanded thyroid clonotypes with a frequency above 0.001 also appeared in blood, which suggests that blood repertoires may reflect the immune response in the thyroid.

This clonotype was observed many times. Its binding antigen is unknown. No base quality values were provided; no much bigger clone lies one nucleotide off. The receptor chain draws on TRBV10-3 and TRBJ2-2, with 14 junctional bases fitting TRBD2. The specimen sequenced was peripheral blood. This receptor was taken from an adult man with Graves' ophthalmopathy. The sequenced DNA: TGTGCCATCAGAGATGCGGGACTAGCGGGGGACACCGGGGAGCTGTTTTTT. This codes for CAIRDAGLAGDTGELFF.